Presented here are 15 T cell receptor beta chains from one specimen sequenced in a study of T cell clonality in common variable immunodeficiency. TCRdb keeps only in-frame clones here, not all; method: immunoSEQ multiplex PCR. The sample has 45,000 to 55,000 clones, none seen only once. Input material: peripheral blood mononuclear cells. The receptors come from a person aged 18-70 years in good health.

As concerns this clone: The read gets to within 3 residues of the CDR3 end, and the germline J gene fills in the rest. The chain couples TRBV5-5 to TRBJ2-7; 10 nucleotides align to TRBD1. CDR3 size: 15 residues. In germline, CDR1 is SGHKS, CDR2 YYEKEE (reference sequence). The V gene end was trimmed by 4 bases and the J gene end by 4 bases; junction bases not matched to a gene: 8. CDR3 DNA, as far as it was read: TGTGCCAGCAGCCGTTCGACAGGGGGCGAATACGAG. Translating gives CASSRSTGGEYE. The full CDR3 is CASSRSTGGEYEQYF.

This clone was recorded many times. The CDR3 goes on 3 residues after the read ends, and that part is filled in from the germline J gene. The rearrangement uses TRBV20-1 and TRBJ1-1; TRBD1 aligns across 9 bases. The J segment lost 3 bases and the V segment lost 0 bases, leaving 8 bases of the junction unmatched. The CDR3 contains 16 residues. CDR1 is DFQATT, CDR2 SNEGSKA, per germline (reference sequence). The CDR3 protein is CSARDPGTGSYTEAFF. CDR3 DNA (partial): TGCAGTGCTAGAGATCCGGGGACAGGGTCGTACACTGAA.

This clone has only a few counts. The read halts 3 residues ahead of the CDR3 end, with the missing end drawn from the germline J gene. This rearrangement joins TRBV19 to TRBJ2-7; 8 nucleotides align to TRBD1. The CDR3 length is 14 residues. Per germline, CDR1 LNHDA and CDR2 SQIVND (reference sequence). The V and J ends lost 5 bases and 4 bases, in that order; junction bases with no gene match: 7. CDR3 bases read: TGTGCCAGTAGTCGGACAGGGCCGGGGTACGAG. It translates to CASSRTGPGYE. The whole CDR3 protein reads CASSRTGPGYEQYF.

This clone was seen at least ten times. The missing CDR3 end, 3 residues past where the read stops, is filled in from the germline J gene. This chain links TRBV7-9 with TRBJ1-4, with 7 nucleotides matching TRBD1. The CDR3 length is 13 residues. With V trimmed by 11 bases and J by 8 bases, 11 bases remained unmatched. Germline V lookup: CDR1 SEHNR, CDR2 FQNEAQ (reference sequence). The CDR3 protein is CAGTQGSGEKLFF. Partial CDR3 DNA: TGTGCCGGTACACAGGGGTCTGGAGAAAAA. Supplemented by reference TRBV7-9 and TRBJ1-4, the full variable domain reads DTGVSQNPRHKITKRGQNVTFRCDPISEHNRLYWYRQTLGQGPEFLTYFQNEAQLEKSRLLSDRFSAERPKGSFSTLEIQRTEQGDSAMYLCAGTQGSGEKLFFGSGTQLSVL.

This clone came up many times. The read ends 3 residues shy of where the CDR3 ends; the end is completed using the germline J gene. The rearrangement joins TRBV6-1 to TRBJ2-1, with a possible D match to TRBD1 (6 bases). Germline loops: CDR1 MNHNS, CDR2 SASEGT. The V gene lost 2 bases and the J gene lost 8 bases, with 19 bases spanning the gap. This CDR3 contains 16 residues. The CDR3 loop is CASSELSFYRVDEQFF. The covered CDR3 bases are TGTGCCAGCAGTGAACTTTCATTTTACAGGGTTGATGAG.

This clone came up many times. From the germline J gene comes the end of the CDR3, since the read stops 3 residues before it. V usage is TRBV7-2 and J usage is TRBJ2-1, with 7 bases matching TRBD2. The CDR3 covers 12 residues. The junction had 3 bases not matched to a gene; V was cut back by 5 bases and J by 8 bases. Germline V gene data show CDR1 as SGHTA and CDR2 as FQGNSA. The CDR3 spells CASSPTSDEQFF. CDR3 DNA (partial): TGTGCCAGCAGCCCCACTAGCGATGAG. Supplemented by reference TRBV7-2 and TRBJ2-1, the full variable domain reads GAGVSQSPSNKVTEKGKDVELRCDPISGHTALYWYRQSLGQGLEFLIYFQGNSAPDKSGLPSDRFSAERTGGSVSTLTIQRTQQEDSAVYLCASSPTSDEQFFGPGTRLTVL.

This clone was observed many times. Read sequence stops 3 residues before the CDR3 end, and the germline J gene provides the missing end. The rearrangement uses TRBV2 and TRBJ2-7; TRBD1 aligns across 8 bases. The germline gives CDR1 SNHLY, CDR2 FYNNEI. The CDR3 extends over 14 amino acids. Trimming removed 5 bases from V and 3 bases from J; junction bases left unmatched: 6. CDR3 bases read: TGTGCCAGCAGTCAGGGGGCGTTAGGCTACGAG. The encoded protein is CASSQGALGYE. The full-length CDR3 reads as CASSQGALGYEQYF.

This clone has ten or more counts. Read data end 3 residues before the CDR3 end; the end is taken from the germline J gene. The chain joins TRBV18 to TRBJ2-7; TRBD2 agrees at 9 bases. Germline CDR1 reads KGHSH; CDR2 reads LQKENI. The CDR3 covers 16 residues. With 5 bases clipped from V and 2 bases from J, the junction kept 10 bases outside the gene matches. CDR3 residues: CASSAPFLAGTYEQYF. CDR3 bases read: TGTGCCAGCTCAGCCCCCTTTCTAGCGGGGACCTACGAG. Full variable domain (rest looked up from reference TRBV18 and TRBJ2-7): NAGVMQNPRHLVRRRGQEARLRCSPMKGHSHVYWYRQLPEEGLKFMVYLQKENIIDESGMPKERFSAEFPKEGPSILRIQQVVRGDSAAYFCASSAPFLAGTYEQYFGPGTRLTVT.

In this sample, this clone turned up many times. The read ends 3 residues before the CDR3 terminus; that terminus is restored from the germline J gene. The rearrangement joins TRBV5-1 to TRBJ2-1; TRBD2 matches 13 bases. V lost 3 bases to trimming and J lost 2 bases; unmatched junction nucleotides: 2. Germline lookup yields CDR1 SGHRS and CDR2 YFSETQ. This CDR3 contains 16 residues. This chain's CDR3 is CASSSGTSGTYNEQFF. The CDR3 bases that were read are TGCGCCAGCAGCTCCGGGACTAGCGGGACCTACAATGAG. Supplemented by reference TRBV5-1 and TRBJ2-1, the full variable domain reads KAGVTQTPRYLIKTRGQQVTLSCSPISGHRSVSWYQQTPGQGLQFLFEYFSETQRNKGNFPGRFSGRQFSNSRSEMNVSTLELGDSALYLCASSSGTSGTYNEQFFGPGTRLTVL.

The sample holds many counts of this clone. The read ends 3 residues early relative to the CDR3; the germline J gene fills the gap. The chain carries TRBV5-1 and TRBJ1-2; weak D call: TRBD1 (5 bases). Germline V gene sequence: CDR1 SGHRS, CDR2 YFSETQ. The CDR3 runs to 15 residues. V lost 2 bases, J lost 2 bases, and 13 bases lay in between. Here the CDR3 reads CASSLWGETNYGYTF. Incomplete CDR3 DNA: TGCGCCAGCAGCTTATGGGGGGAAACAAACTATGGC.

In this sample, this clone turned up many times. The read halts 3 residues ahead of the CDR3 end, with the missing end drawn from the germline J gene. V gene TRBV20-1 combines with J gene TRBJ1-2, with 7 positions matching TRBD1. Germline loops: CDR1 DFQATT, CDR2 SNEGSKA (reference sequence). The CDR3 is 12 residues long. Losses at the gene ends were 6 bases for V and 2 bases for J; bases not matched to a gene: 3. The DNA read from the CDR3 is TGCAGTGCCCGGGACAGCAACTATGGC. Its protein product is CSARDSNYG. The entire CDR3 is CSARDSNYGYTF.

In this sample, this clone turned up many times. With the read ending 3 residues before the CDR3 end, the germline J gene is used to fill in that end. The genes are TRBV30 and TRBJ2-5, with D perhaps matching TRBD2 (5 bases). Trimming removed 0 bases at V and 5 bases at J, with 10 bases between. Germline CDR1 reads GTSNPN; CDR2 reads SVGIG (reference sequence). The CDR3 is 13 amino acids. CDR3 DNA, as far as it was read: TGTGCCTGGAGTGTGCTAGCTATGGAGACC. Translated: CAWSVLAMET. The CDR3 reads in full as CAWSVLAMETQYF.

There are many counts of this clone. The read finishes 3 residues shy of the CDR3 end, and the germline J gene is used to complete it. The rearrangement links TRBV20-1 to TRBJ2-7, with 7 bases lining up with TRBD1. The CDR3 has 14 amino acids. CDR1 and CDR2 from the germline V gene are DFQATT and SNEGSKA (reference sequence). Losses at the gene ends were 5 bases for V and 0 bases for J; bases not matched to a gene: 7. This CDR3 reads CSAEDRASSYEQYF. The DNA read from the CDR3 is TGCAGTGCTGAAGACAGGGCTAGCTCCTACGAG.

At least ten counts were recorded for this clone. The read ends 3 residues early relative to the CDR3; the germline J gene fills the gap. The chain joins TRBV2 to TRBJ2-5; 9 bases fit TRBD1. The CDR3 runs 15 residues. V shed 6 bases, J shed 2 bases, and the junction held 7 bases outside the gene matches. Germline V CDR1 and CDR2: SNHLY, FYNNEI. CDR3 DNA, as far as it was read: TGTGCCAGCAGGGGAGACAGGGGGTCACAAGAGACC. It encodes CASRGDRGSQET. The entire CDR3 reads CASRGDRGSQETQYF.

This clone appeared many times. Coverage ceases 3 residues before the CDR3 finishes, and the germline J gene fills in the end. This chain joins TRBV28 and TRBJ2-5; 9 nucleotides agree with TRBD2. After removal of 7 bases from V and 5 bases from J, the junction contained 11 bases not matched to a gene. CDR1 is MDHEN, CDR2 SYDVKM, per germline. The CDR3 contains 15 residues. CDR3 DNA, as far as it was read: TGTGCCAGCACCCCAGGCGGGAGGGCGGGGGAGACC. Residues: CASTPGGRAGET. The CDR3, in full, reads CASTPGGRAGETQYF. The full variable domain, its missing parts supplied by reference TRBV28 and TRBJ2-5, is DVKVTQSSRYLVKRTGEKVFLECVQDMDHENMFWYRQDPGLGLRLIYFSYDVKMKEKGDIPEGYSVSREKKERFSLILESASTNQTSMYLCASTPGGRAGETQYFGPGTRLLVL.